This T cell receptor (beta chain) came from a study of CD8+ T cells in alopecia areata. This clone was seen a handful of times. Its target is not known. The listed genes are named as in mouse. From the germline J gene comes the end of the CDR3, since the read stops 4 residues before it. Following RNA extraction, reverse transcription yielded cDNA that acted as the sequencing template. Produced via immunoSEQ multiplex PCR; TCRdb's table is partial and in-frame only. Sampling found about 270,000 clones, none seen once. Study-wide results and caveats: Scalp samples also contribute reads from the resident alphabeta T cells found in normal skin. Alopecia totalis/universalis scalp especially showed more expanded CD8+ clones than normal scalp.

Germline-derived CDR1 and CDR2 are FNHDT and SITEND (reference sequence). This CDR3 has 13 residues. The pooled cutaneous lymph node cells were sorted using several markers (CD4, CD8alpha, NKG2D, NKG2ACE and others). The origin of this receptor is a C3H/HeJ mouse with alopecia areata. The strain is characterized by the MHC haplotype H2-k. This chain uses TRBV19 with TRBJ2-4, with 11 bases fitting TRBD2. The sample comprised CD4+ T cells sorted from a lymph node. Incomplete CDR3 DNA: TGTGCCAGCAGAGGGACTGGGGGAAAC. Translation: CASRGTGGN. The full CDR3 sequence reads CASRGTGGNTLYF.